The clone carrying this T cell receptor (beta chain) has ten or more counts. This record comes from a study of metastatic and nonmetastatic thyroid tumors. Germline V gene sequence: CDR1 LGHDT, CDR2 YNNKEL (reference sequence). This CDR3 is built from 15 residues. Trimming shortened V by 1 base and J by 0 bases, and 9 bases separated the two germline ends. Thyroid surgery was preceded by no treatment in any patient. TCRdb used MiXCR to call clones anew from the PCR reads. The data hold roughly 14,000 clones, with approximately 32% observed a single time. The clonotype comes from a female donor with papillary thyroid cancer or a benign thyroid nodule (not recorded which). Some clones in this sample may be carry-over from other donors' samples. Sequencing input: tumor tissue. J is TRBJ1-2 and V is TRBV3-1; tentative D call: TRBD1 (5 bases). The CDR3 region is CASSQGGVPNYGYTF. In DNA, the CDR3 is TGTGCCAGCAGCCAAGGGGGGGTTCCTAACTATGGCTACACCTTC.